A single sample gave rise to the 9 T cell receptor beta chains below, sequenced in a study of siplizumab effects on memory and regulatory T cells. Assay used: immunoSEQ multiplex PCR; TCRdb lists only in-frame clones, some missing. Among some 6,000 clones listed, just over 60% were seen once. Sequences were obtained from effector memory CD8+ T cells sorted from blood. Subset meaning: unstimulated CD8+ effector memory T cells. The source of these receptors is a human donor in good health.

The chain is built from TRBV11-2 and TRBJ2-1; a weak D match, TRBD1 (5 bases). CDR1 SGHAT and CDR2 FQNNGV come from the germline V gene. The CDR3 is 16 amino acids. The germline V and J ends were trimmed by 6 bases and 5 bases, with 20 bases remaining between them. The CDR3 protein is CASRATGTIPHNEQFF. The CDR3 nucleotides are TGTGCCAGCAGGGCAACAGGAACGATACCACACAATGAGCAGTTCTTC.

The DNA for the CDR3 is TGTGCCAGCAGCCGTGGGACAGGGGACACCGGGGAGCTGTTTTTT. It translates to CASSRGTGDTGELFF. The chain combines TRBV11-3 with TRBJ2-2; 10 bases are a match to TRBD1. Germline V gene data show CDR1 as SGHNT and CDR2 as YENEEA. CDR3 length equals 15 residues. Trimming took 5 bases from V and 3 from J; bases not matched to a gene: 3.

As DNA, the CDR3 is TGCGCCAGCAGCCAAGTCCTAGGGGGGGGCCAGGACGAGCAGTACTTC. Amino acids: CASSQVLGGGQDEQYF. The J gene is TRBJ2-7, the V gene TRBV4-3, with D perhaps TRBD2 (7 bases). The CDR3 runs to 16 residues. The V gene lost 1 base and the J gene lost 5 bases, with 18 bases spanning the gap. Germline V gene data show CDR1 as LGHNA and CDR2 as YSLEER.

This sequence joins TRBV27 and TRBJ1-1, with D possibly being TRBD1 (5 bases). The CDR3 runs 15 residues. Germline V lookup: CDR1 MNHEY, CDR2 SMNVEV (reference sequence). V lost 0 bases, J lost 10 bases, and 18 bases lay in between. In DNA, the CDR3 is TGTGCCAGCAGTTTATCGATGGGGCACCTCGAGGGAGCTTTCTTT. Translating it yields CASSLSMGHLEGAFF.

The chain carries TRBV7-8 and TRBJ1-1; tentative D call: TRBD1 (5 bases). Looked up from germline, CDR1 is SGHVS and CDR2 is FQNEAQ. CDR3 length: 14 amino acids. Trimming took off 5 bases at V and 2 bases at J, with 12 bases between the two ends. This CDR3 is CASSDGAANTEAFF. Written as DNA, the CDR3 is TGTGCCAGCAGCGACGGGGCAGCTAACACTGAAGCTTTCTTT.

This clone was seen just once. The rearrangement links TRBV28 to TRBJ2-3; TRBD2 aligns across 13 bases. After removal of 1 base from V and 5 bases from J, the junction contained 3 bases not matched to a gene. The CDR3 totals 16 residues. Germline CDR1 is MDHEN and CDR2 is SYDVKM. The CDR3 here is CASSLLTSGGLDTQYF. The DNA of the CDR3 is TGTGCCAGCAGTTTATTGACTAGCGGGGGGTTAGATACGCAGTATTTT.

This clone was counted between two and nine times. The chain recombines TRBV6-1 with TRBJ2-7, with a possible D match to TRBD1 (7 bases). Trimming stripped 0 bases from V and 5 bases from J, with 14 bases between. The germline CDR1 and CDR2 sequences are MNHNS and SASEGT. CDR3 size: 15 residues. The DNA of the CDR3 is TGTGCCAGCAGTGAAGCCTCAGGGGGGAACCACGAGCAGTACTTC. Its protein product is CASSEASGGNHEQYF.

The rearrangement joins TRBV28 to TRBJ1-5, with 7 nucleotides matching TRBD1. V trimming: 5 bases; J trimming: 2 bases; junction bases outside the gene matches: 21. Germline V lookup: CDR1 MDHEN, CDR2 SYDVKM. The CDR3 consists of 20 residues. Here the CDR3 reads CASSTRNMTGWGIGNQPQHF. The DNA of the CDR3 is TGTGCCAGCAGTACACGGAATATGACAGGGTGGGGTATTGGCAATCAGCCCCAGCATTTT.

The chain joins TRBV6-4 to TRBJ1-1; no reliable D call. CDR3 size: 14 residues. In germline, CDR1 is MRHNA, CDR2 SNTAGT. The ends were cut back, 5 bases at V and 1 base at J, with 11 bases in the middle. As DNA, the CDR3 is TGTGCCAGCAGTCCCGCGCACGGGAACACTGAAGCTTTCTTT. It codes for CASSPAHGNTEAFF.